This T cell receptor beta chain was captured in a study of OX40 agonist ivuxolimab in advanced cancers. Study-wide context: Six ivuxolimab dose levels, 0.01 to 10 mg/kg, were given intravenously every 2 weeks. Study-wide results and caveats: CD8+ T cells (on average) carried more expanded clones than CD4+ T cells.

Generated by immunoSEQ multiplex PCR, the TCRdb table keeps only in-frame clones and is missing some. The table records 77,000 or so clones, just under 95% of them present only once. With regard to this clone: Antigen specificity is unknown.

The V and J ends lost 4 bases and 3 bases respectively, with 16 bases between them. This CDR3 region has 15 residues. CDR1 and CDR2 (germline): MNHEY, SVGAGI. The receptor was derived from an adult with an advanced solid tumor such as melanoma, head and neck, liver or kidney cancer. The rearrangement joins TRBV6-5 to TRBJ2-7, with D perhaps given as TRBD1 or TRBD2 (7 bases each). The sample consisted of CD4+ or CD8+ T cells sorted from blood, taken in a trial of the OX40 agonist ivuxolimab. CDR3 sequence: CASSSGGGRLYEQYF. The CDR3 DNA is TGTGCCAGCAGTTCAGGGGGGGGTAGGCTCTACGAGCAGTACTTC.